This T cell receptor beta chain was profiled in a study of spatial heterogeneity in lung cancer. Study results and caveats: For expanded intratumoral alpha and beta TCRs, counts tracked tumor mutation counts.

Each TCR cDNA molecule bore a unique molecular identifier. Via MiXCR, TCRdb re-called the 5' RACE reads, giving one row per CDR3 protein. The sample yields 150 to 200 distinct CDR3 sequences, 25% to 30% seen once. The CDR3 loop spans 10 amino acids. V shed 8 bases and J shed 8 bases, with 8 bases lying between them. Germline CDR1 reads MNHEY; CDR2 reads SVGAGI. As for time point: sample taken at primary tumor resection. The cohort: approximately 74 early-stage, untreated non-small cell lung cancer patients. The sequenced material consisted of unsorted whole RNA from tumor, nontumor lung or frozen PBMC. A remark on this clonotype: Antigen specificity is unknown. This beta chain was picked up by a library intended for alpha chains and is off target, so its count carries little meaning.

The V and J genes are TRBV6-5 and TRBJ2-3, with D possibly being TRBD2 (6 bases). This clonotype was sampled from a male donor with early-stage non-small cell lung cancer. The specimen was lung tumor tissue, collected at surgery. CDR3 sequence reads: CASGEVTQYF. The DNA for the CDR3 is TGTGCCAGCGGGGAGGTTACGCAGTATTTT.